What follows are 26 T cell receptor beta chains derived from one specimen sequenced in a study of T cell changes during pregnancy in multiple sclerosis. The repertoire was sequenced with immunoSEQ multiplex PCR; TCRdb's copy has only in-frame clones and lacks some. The table lists tens of thousands of clones, just over 85% of them singletons, with 0.6% to 0.9% in the top ten. The sample here was CD4+ T cells from peripheral blood mononuclear cells, taken in the first trimester of pregnancy. The receptors derive from a female donor in good health, enrolled as a control in a pregnancy study.

This chain connects TRBV7-9 to TRBJ2-1; D is ambiguous. CDR1 is SEHNR, CDR2 FQNEAQ, per germline (reference sequence). CDR3 size: 14 residues. V was pared by 0 bases and J by 2 bases, with 5 bases between. CDR3 in DNA: TGTGCCAGCAGCTTAGCAGAGACCTACAATGAGCAGTTCTTC. This encodes CASSLAETYNEQFF.

Written as DNA, the CDR3 is TGTGCCAGCAGTTATGGCAGGGGCAGGGGGAACTATGGCTACACCTTC. Translating gives CASSYGRGRGNYGYTF. The rearrangement links TRBV6-5 to TRBJ1-2; 7 bases match TRBD1. The CDR3 is made up of 16 amino acids. In germline, CDR1 is MNHEY, CDR2 SVGAGI. J gave up 2 bases and V 3 bases, and 9 bases lay outside the gene matches.

The V call is TRBV27, the J call TRBJ2-3; D may be TRBD2 (6 bases). With 2 bases removed from V and 1 base from J, the gap between germline ends came to 7 bases. CDR3 size: 14 residues. Germline CDR1 is MNHEY and CDR2 is SMNVEV (reference sequence). CDR3 DNA: TGTGCCAGCAGTTTACCGGGGGGCACAGATACGCAGTATTTT. It codes for CASSLPGGTDTQYF.

This chain joins TRBV2 and TRBJ1-1, with TRBD1 as a possible D gene (5 bases). The CDR3 covers 14 residues. Trimming shortened V by 4 bases and J by 1 base, and 10 bases separated the two germline ends. Germline V gene sequence: CDR1 SNHLY, CDR2 FYNNEI. The CDR3 spells CASSVLGGNTEAFF. The CDR3 bases are TGTGCCAGCAGTGTCTTGGGGGGGAACACTGAAGCTTTCTTT.

This clone was seen once. V usage is TRBV5-1 and J usage is TRBJ1-2; maybe TRBD1 (6 bases). The ends were cut back, 0 bases at V and 3 bases at J, with 18 bases in the middle. The CDR3 loop spans 17 amino acids. Looked up from germline, CDR1 is SGHRS and CDR2 is YFSETQ. Written as DNA, the CDR3 is TGCGCCAGCAGCTTGGGGGACACCCTCGAAGGGGACTATGGCTACACCTTC. Translation gives CASSLGDTLEGDYGYTF.

This clone was counted once. The chain joins TRBV6-5 to TRBJ2-3; 8 nucleotides agree with TRBD2. Germline-derived CDR1 and CDR2 are MNHEY and SVGAGI. The length of the CDR3 is 13 residues. The V segment lost 4 bases and the J segment 7 bases; nucleotides outside the gene matches: 4. CDR3 sequence (DNA): TGTGCCAGCAGTTCGGGGGGGGATAATACGCAGTATTTT. Translating it yields CASSSGGDNTQYF.

This clone was recorded only once. This rearrangement joins TRBV19 to TRBJ2-5; 10 bases agree with TRBD2. The CDR3 loop spans 16 amino acids. Germline lookup yields CDR1 LNHDA and CDR2 SQIVND (reference sequence). J lost 7 bases, V lost 5 bases, and 13 bases had no gene match. CDR3 amino acids: CASSPRTSGVFRTQYF. The CDR3 region has the DNA TGTGCCAGTAGTCCTAGAACTAGCGGGGTCTTCAGGACCCAGTACTTC.

The rearrangement uses TRBV9 and TRBJ2-4, with D possibly being TRBD2 (6 bases). CDR1 and CDR2 from the germline V gene are SGDLS and YYNGEE. V was trimmed by 0 bases and J by 0 bases, leaving 22 bases between them. CDR3 length: 20 residues. CDR3 sequence reads: CASSVDRGSLGDLAKNIQYF. CDR3 sequence (DNA): TGTGCCAGCAGCGTAGACCGGGGCAGCTTGGGGGACTTAGCCAAAAACATTCAGTACTTC.

The V call is TRBV27, the J call TRBJ1-4; tentatively, D is TRBD1 (6 bases). Germline CDR1 and CDR2: MNHEY and SMNVEV (reference sequence). The CDR3 has 16 amino acids. V was trimmed by 3 bases and J by 4 bases, leaving 15 bases between them. The CDR3 loop reads CASSFGGGRRNEKLFF. The CDR3, as DNA: TGTGCCAGCAGTTTTGGTGGGGGCAGACGTAATGAAAAACTGTTTTTT.

This clone showed up just once. The CDR3 here is CASSLAPRQGASGGYTF. In DNA, the CDR3 is TGTGCCAGCAGCTTAGCCCCGAGACAGGGGGCCTCGGGGGGCTACACCTTC. The gene calls are TRBV7-2 and TRBJ1-2, with 10 bases lining up with TRBD1. The CDR3 consists of 17 residues. Germline CDR1 SGHTA, CDR2 FQGNSA. Trimming cost V 0 bases and J 8 bases; bases outside gene matches: 12.

This chain links TRBV9 with TRBJ2-5, with D tentatively TRBD1 (6 bases). Per germline, CDR1 SGDLS and CDR2 YYNGEE. Trimming took off 4 bases at V and 5 bases at J, with 21 bases between the two ends. The CDR3 runs 16 residues. The CDR3 protein is CASSPQSTGLGETQYF. The CDR3 DNA sequence: TGTGCCAGCAGCCCCCAATCCACAGGGTTAGGGGAGACCCAGTACTTC.

This clone has just one count. This chain joins TRBV10-3 and TRBJ1-1, with a possible D match to TRBD1 (6 bases). Per germline, CDR1 ENHRY and CDR2 SYGVKD. CDR3 length: 15 residues. The V gene lost 11 bases and the J gene lost 3 bases, with 22 bases spanning the gap. The CDR3 is CASIRRGTRDTEAFF. The CDR3 DNA reads TGTGCCTCCATAAGGCGTGGGACACGGGACACTGAAGCTTTCTTT.

This chain links TRBV30 with TRBJ2-1; D perhaps matches TRBD2 (6 bases). This CDR3 spans 13 amino acids. Trimming cost V 1 base and J 16 bases, with 20 bases left between them. Germline CDR1 is GTSNPN and CDR2 is SVGIG (reference sequence). This CDR3 is CAWSASGGRRFFF. In DNA, the CDR3 is TGTGCCTGGAGTGCTTCCGGGGGAAGGCGTTTTTTCTTC.

The chain recombines TRBV15 with TRBJ2-3; TRBD1 might be the D (5 bases). Germline V CDR1 and CDR2: LNHNV, YYDKDF (reference sequence). The V gene lost 1 base and the J gene lost 2 bases, with 7 bases spanning the gap. The length of the CDR3 is 14 residues. CDR3 sequence reads: CATSRGGFTDTQYF. Here the CDR3 DNA reads TGTGCCACCAGCAGAGGGGGCTTCACAGATACGCAGTATTTT. Full variable domain (missing parts from reference TRBV15 and TRBJ2-3): DAMVIQNPRYQVTQFGKPVTLSCSQTLNHNVMYWYQQKSSQAPKLLFHYYDKDFNNEADTPDNFQSRRPNTSFCFLDIRSPGLGDTAMYLCATSRGGFTDTQYFGPGTRLTVL.

The J gene is TRBJ1-4, the V gene TRBV11-1; TRBD1 is a possible D gene (6 bases). The CDR3 runs 15 residues. The ends were cut back, 4 bases at V and 6 bases at J, with 15 bases in the middle. The germline V gene has CDR1 SGHAT and CDR2 FQDESV (reference sequence). The CDR3 nucleotides read TGTGCCAGCAGCTCCAGACAGGATTTTGATGAAAAACTGTTTTTT. Protein sequence: CASSSRQDFDEKLFF. The complete variable domain, with remaining parts taken from reference TRBV11-1 and TRBJ1-4, reads EAEVAQSPRYKITEKSQAVAFWCDPISGHATLYWYRQILGQGPELLVQFQDESVVDDSQLPKDRFSAERLKGVDSTLKIQPAELGDSAMYLCASSSRQDFDEKLFFGSGTQLSVL.

The V and J genes are TRBV27 and TRBJ2-7; D remains ambiguous. Germline V CDR1 and CDR2: MNHEY, SMNVEV (reference sequence). V was clipped by 3 bases and J by 5 bases, with 11 bases between them. The CDR3 has 13 amino acids. The CDR3 bases are TGTGCCAGCAGTTTCGACAAATTCAACGAGCAGTACTTC. Translating it yields CASSFDKFNEQYF.

This clone was observed a single time. The chain carries TRBV7-3 and TRBJ1-1; D unresolved. This CDR3 region has 15 residues. The ends were cut back, 1 base at V and 0 bases at J, with 9 bases in the middle. Germline V CDR1 and CDR2: SGHTA, FQGTGA. CDR3 sequence: CASSLSGTLNTEAFF. The CDR3 nucleotides read TGTGCCAGCAGCTTAAGTGGCACCTTGAACACTGAAGCTTTCTTT.

The chain recombines TRBV7-9 with TRBJ2-7; 8 bases fit TRBD1. J was trimmed by 3 bases and V by 10 bases; bases with no gene match: 11. The germline V gene has CDR1 SEHNR and CDR2 FQNEAQ (reference sequence). The CDR3 is 14 residues long. CDR3: CATEKTGEDYEQYF. The CDR3 nucleotides are TGTGCCACCGAGAAGACAGGGGAAGACTACGAGCAGTACTTC.

The chain has TRBV18 and TRBJ1-5; D is possibly TRBD1 (5 bases). Germline CDR1 is KGHSH and CDR2 is LQKENI. The CDR3 spans 16 residues. Trimming removed 4 bases from V and 8 bases from J, with 21 bases in between. CDR3 residues: CASSLLAGVRLEPQHF. The CDR3 DNA follows: TGTGCCAGCTCACTCCTAGCGGGGGTCCGGCTGGAGCCCCAGCATTTT.

The rearrangement joins TRBV5-6 to TRBJ1-1; D gene ambiguous. V lost 2 bases to trimming and J lost 1 base, with 12 bases between them. CDR3 length equals 15 residues. In germline, CDR1 is SGHDT, CDR2 YYEEEE. CDR3 in amino acids: CASSFVEVRNTEAFF. The DNA of the CDR3 is TGTGCCAGCAGCTTCGTAGAGGTTAGGAACACTGAAGCTTTCTTT. Filled out from reference TRBV5-6 and TRBJ1-1, the complete variable domain reads DAGVTQSPTHLIKTRGQQVTLRCSPKSGHDTVSWYQQALGQGPQFIFQYYEEEERQRGNFPDRFSGHQFPNYSSELNVNALLLGDSALYLCASSFVEVRNTEAFFGQGTRLTVV.

This sequence joins TRBV19 and TRBJ1-4; 7 positions match TRBD1. Per the germline V gene, CDR1 is LNHDA and CDR2 is SQIVND (reference sequence). V lost 6 bases to trimming and J lost 4 bases; unmatched junction nucleotides: 20. This CDR3 comprises 19 residues. Here the CDR3 DNA reads TGTGCCAGTAGGCGCACCTATTCTCTACAGGGGCGGAATAATGAAAAACTGTTTTTT. Residues: CASRRTYSLQGRNNEKLFF.

The genes are TRBV4-3 and TRBJ1-5; D not resolved. Germline V gene data show CDR1 as LGHNA and CDR2 as YSLEER. V was trimmed by 0 bases and J by 6 bases, leaving 12 bases between them. This CDR3 has 15 residues. CDR3 in DNA: TGCGCCAGCAGCCAAGATTCGGGAATCCTTCAGCCCCAGCATTTT. It encodes CASSQDSGILQPQHF.

The chain joins TRBV6-6 to TRBJ2-5, with 7 bases aligning to TRBD2. CDR3 length: 16 residues. V was clipped by 3 bases and J by 0 bases; unmatched bases: 7. The germline V gene encodes CDR1 MNHNY and CDR2 SVGAGI (reference sequence). In nucleotides, the CDR3 is TGTGCCAGCAGTTATGGGCCTAGCGGAGACCAAGAGACCCAGTACTTC. It codes for CASSYGPSGDQETQYF.

The J gene is TRBJ1-2, the V gene TRBV19; a weak D match, TRBD1 (6 bases). The CDR3 consists of 17 residues. Between the trimmed V and J ends, which lost 4 bases and 3 bases, there was a span of 21 bases. Germline V gene lookup returns CDR1 LNHDA and CDR2 SQIVND (reference sequence). The CDR3: CASSNRVKHEWDYGYTF. The CDR3 bases are TGTGCCAGTAGTAACAGGGTGAAACACGAGTGGGACTATGGCTACACCTTC.

This clone has just a few counts. V usage is TRBV4-1 and J usage is TRBJ1-1, with D possibly TRBD1 on 6 matching bases. The CDR3 runs to 13 residues. Germline values: CDR1 MGHRA, CDR2 YSYEKL. V gave up 3 bases and J gave up 5 bases, with 10 bases separating them. The CDR3 DNA is TGCGCCAGCAGCCATCCCACAGGGACTGAAGCTTTCTTT. Translation gives CASSHPTGTEAFF.

The CDR3 nucleotides are TGTGCCAGCAGCTCCTACAACAGGGTGGGCTATGGCTACACCTTC. It translates to CASSSYNRVGYGYTF. The chain couples TRBV11-2 to TRBJ1-2, with a tentative D call TRBD1 (6 bases). V was clipped by 4 bases and J by 4 bases, with 16 bases between them. This CDR3 spans 15 amino acids. Germline CDR1 SGHAT, CDR2 FQNNGV.